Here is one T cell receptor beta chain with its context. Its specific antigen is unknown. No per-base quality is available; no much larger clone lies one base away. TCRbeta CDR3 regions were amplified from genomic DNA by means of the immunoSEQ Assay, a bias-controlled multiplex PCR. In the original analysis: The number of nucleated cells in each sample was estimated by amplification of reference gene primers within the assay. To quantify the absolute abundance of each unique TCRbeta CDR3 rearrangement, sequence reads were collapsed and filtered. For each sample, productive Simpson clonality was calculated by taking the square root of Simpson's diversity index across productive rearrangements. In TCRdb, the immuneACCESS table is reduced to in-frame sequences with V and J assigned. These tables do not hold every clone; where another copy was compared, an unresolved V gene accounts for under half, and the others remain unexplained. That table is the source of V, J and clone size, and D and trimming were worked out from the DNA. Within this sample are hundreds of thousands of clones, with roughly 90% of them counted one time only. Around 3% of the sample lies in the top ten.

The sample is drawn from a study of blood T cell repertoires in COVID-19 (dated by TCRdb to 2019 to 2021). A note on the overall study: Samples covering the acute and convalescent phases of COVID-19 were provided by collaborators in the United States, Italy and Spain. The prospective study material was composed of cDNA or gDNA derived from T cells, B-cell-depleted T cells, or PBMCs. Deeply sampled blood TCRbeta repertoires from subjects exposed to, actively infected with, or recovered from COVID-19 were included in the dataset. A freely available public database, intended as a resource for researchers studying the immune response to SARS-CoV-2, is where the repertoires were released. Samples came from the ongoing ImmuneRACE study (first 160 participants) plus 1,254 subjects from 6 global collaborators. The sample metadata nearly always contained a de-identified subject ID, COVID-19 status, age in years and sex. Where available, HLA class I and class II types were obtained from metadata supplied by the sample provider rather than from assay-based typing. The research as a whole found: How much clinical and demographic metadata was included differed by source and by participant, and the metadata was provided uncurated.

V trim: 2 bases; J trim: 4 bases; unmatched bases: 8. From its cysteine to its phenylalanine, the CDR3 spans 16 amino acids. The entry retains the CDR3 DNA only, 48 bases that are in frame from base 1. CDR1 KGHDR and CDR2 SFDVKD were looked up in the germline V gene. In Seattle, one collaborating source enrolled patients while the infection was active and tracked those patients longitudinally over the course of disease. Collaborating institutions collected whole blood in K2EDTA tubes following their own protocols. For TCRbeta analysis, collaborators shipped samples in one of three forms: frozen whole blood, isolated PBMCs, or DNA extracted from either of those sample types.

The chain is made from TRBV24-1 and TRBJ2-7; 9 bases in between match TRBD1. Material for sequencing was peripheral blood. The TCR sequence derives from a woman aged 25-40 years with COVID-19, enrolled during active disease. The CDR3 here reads CATSDSGQGGGYEQYF. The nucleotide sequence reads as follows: TGTGCCACCAGTGATTCGGGACAGGGAGGAGGGTACGAGCAGTACTTC.